This T cell receptor beta chain was retrieved from a study of blood T cell repertoires in COVID-19. Study information: T cells, B-cell-depleted T cells, or PBMCs provided the cDNA or gDNA that served as material.

Some clones are missing from TCRdb's copy, which holds only in-frame ones; the method was immunoSEQ multiplex PCR. Here the sample spans about 320,000 clones, 90% being singletons. CDR3 length: 16 residues. Trimming took 0 bases from V and 4 from J, leaving 16 bases between them. Germline CDR1 SGHRS, CDR2 YFSETQ. Sequences were obtained from PBMCs or T cells enriched from blood (not recorded which). This clonotype originated in a man in his sixties who had recovered from COVID-19. The V and J genes are TRBV5-1 and TRBJ1-2; possible D gene TRBD1, 6 bases. DNA of the CDR3: TGCGCCAGCAGCTTGGATGTAGGGGGACGAAGCTATGGCTACACCTTC. Amino acid sequence: CASSLDVGGRSYGYTF. The variable domain in full, completed from reference TRBV5-1 and TRBJ1-2, reads KAGVTQTPRYLIKTRGQQVTLSCSPISGHRSVSWYQQTPGQGLQFLFEYFSETQRNKGNFPGRFSGRQFSNSRSEMNVSTLELGDSALYLCASSLDVGGRSYGYTFGSGTRLTVV.